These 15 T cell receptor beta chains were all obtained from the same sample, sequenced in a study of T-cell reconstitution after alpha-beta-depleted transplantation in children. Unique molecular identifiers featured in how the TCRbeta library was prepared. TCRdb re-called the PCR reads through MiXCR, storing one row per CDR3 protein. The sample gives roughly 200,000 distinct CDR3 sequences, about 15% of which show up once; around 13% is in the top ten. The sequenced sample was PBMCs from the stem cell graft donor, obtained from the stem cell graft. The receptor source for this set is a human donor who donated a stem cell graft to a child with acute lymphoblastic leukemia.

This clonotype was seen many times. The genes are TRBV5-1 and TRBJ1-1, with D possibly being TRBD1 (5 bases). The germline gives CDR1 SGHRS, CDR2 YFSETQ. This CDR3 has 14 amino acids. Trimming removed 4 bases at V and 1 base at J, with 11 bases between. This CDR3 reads CASSEGDGNTEAFF. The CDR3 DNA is TGCGCCAGCAGCGAAGGGGACGGGAACACTGAAGCTTTCTTT.

The CDR3 sequence: CASRGGTPSSYEQYF. As DNA, the CDR3 is TGTGCCAGCAGAGGTGGGACGCCGAGCTCCTACGAGCAGTACTTC. The chain links TRBV6-2 or TRBV6-3 to TRBJ2-7; D tentatively reads TRBD1 or TRBD2 (5 bases each). V lost 6 bases to trimming and J lost 0 bases, with 15 bases between them. CDR3 length: 15 residues. Germline V gives CDR1 MNHEY, CDR2 SVGEGT.

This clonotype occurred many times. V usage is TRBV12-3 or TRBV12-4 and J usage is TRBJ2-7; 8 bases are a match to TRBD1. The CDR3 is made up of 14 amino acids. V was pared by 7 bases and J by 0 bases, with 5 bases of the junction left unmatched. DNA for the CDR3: TGTGCCAGCACCAGAGGACAGGGCTCCTACGAGCAGTACTTC. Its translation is CASTRGQGSYEQYF.

The CDR3 is CASNLGLAGGETQYF. The DNA for the CDR3 is TGTGCCAGCAATCTCGGACTAGCGGGAGGAGAGACCCAGTACTTC. The rearrangement joins TRBV12-3 or TRBV12-4 to TRBJ2-5, with 14 bases that match TRBD2. CDR3 length equals 15 residues. With V trimmed by 7 bases and J by 4 bases, 5 bases remained unmatched.

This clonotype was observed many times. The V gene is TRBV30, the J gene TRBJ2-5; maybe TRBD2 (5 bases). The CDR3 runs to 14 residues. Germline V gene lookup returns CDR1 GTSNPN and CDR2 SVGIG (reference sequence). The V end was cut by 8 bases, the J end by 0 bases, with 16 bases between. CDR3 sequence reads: CALKPERYQETQYF. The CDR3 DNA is TGTGCCCTTAAACCCGAGCGGTACCAAGAGACCCAGTACTTC. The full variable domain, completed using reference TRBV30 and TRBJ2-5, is SQTIHQWPATLVQPVGSPLSLECTVEGTSNPNLYWYRQAAGRGLQLLFYSVGIGQISSEVPQNLSASRPQDRQFILSSKKLLLSDSGFYLCALKPERYQETQYFGPGTRLLVL.

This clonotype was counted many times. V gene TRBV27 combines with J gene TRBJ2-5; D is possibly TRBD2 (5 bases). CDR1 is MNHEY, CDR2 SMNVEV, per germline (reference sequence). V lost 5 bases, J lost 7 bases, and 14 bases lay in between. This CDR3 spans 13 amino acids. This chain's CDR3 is CASSPPPGGTQYF. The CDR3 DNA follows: TGTGCCAGCAGTCCCCCTCCAGGAGGGACCCAGTACTTC.

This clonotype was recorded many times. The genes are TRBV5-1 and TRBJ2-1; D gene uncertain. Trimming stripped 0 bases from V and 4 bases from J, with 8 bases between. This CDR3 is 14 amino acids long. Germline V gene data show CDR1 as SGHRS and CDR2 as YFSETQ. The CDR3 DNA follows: TGCGCCAGCAGCTTGGGGGCAGTATACAATGAGCAGTTCTTC. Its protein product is CASSLGAVYNEQFF.

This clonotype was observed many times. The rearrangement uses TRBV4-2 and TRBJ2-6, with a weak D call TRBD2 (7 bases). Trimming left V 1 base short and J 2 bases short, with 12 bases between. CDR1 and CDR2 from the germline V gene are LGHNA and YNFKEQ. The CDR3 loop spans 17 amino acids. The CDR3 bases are TGTGCCAGCAGCCAAGTTGGGGGGGGCCCTGGGGCCAACGTCCTGACTTTC. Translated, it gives CASSQVGGGPGANVLTF.

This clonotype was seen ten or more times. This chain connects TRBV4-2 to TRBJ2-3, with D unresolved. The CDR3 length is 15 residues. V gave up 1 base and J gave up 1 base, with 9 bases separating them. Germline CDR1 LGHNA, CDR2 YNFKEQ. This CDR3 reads CASSQGTRRTDTQYF. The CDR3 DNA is TGTGCCAGCAGCCAAGGAACGCGCCGCACAGATACGCAGTATTTT.

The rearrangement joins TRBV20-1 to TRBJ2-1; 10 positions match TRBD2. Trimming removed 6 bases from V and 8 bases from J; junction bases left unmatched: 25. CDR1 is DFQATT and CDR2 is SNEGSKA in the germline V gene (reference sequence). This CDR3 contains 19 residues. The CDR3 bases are TGCAGTGCCCACGCCGGGGCTAGCGGGAGCGTGGGTGCTTTCTATGAGCAGTTCTTC. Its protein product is CSAHAGASGSVGAFYEQFF.

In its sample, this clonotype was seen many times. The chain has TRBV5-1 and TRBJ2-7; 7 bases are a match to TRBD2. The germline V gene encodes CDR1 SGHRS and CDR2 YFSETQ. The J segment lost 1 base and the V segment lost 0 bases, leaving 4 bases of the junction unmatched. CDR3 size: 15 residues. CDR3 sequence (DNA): TGCGCCAGCAGCTTGGAGCCTAGCGGTTCCTACGAGCAGTACTTC. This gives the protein CASSLEPSGSYEQYF.

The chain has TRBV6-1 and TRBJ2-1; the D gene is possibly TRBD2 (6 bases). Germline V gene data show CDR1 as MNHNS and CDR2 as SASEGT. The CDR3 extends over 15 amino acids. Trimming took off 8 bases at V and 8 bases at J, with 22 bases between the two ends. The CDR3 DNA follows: TGTGCCAGCTCAAATGAGGGACTCCAAACCGATGAGCAGTTCTTC. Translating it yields CASSNEGLQTDEQFF.

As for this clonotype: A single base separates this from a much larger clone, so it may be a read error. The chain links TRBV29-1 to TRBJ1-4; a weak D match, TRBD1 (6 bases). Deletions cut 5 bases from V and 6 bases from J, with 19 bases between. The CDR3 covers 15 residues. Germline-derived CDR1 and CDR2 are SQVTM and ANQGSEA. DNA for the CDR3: TGCAGCGTTAACCTTGGGACAAGGGCCTATGAAAAACTGTTTTTT. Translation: CSVNLGTRAYEKLFF.

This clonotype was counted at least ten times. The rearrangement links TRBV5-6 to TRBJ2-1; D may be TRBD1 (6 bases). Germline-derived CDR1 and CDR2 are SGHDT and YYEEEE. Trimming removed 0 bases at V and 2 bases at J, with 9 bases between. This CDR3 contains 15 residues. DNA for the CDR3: TGTGCCAGCAGCTTGGGGGGGCGGGCCTACAATGAGCAGTTCTTC. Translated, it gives CASSLGGRAYNEQFF.

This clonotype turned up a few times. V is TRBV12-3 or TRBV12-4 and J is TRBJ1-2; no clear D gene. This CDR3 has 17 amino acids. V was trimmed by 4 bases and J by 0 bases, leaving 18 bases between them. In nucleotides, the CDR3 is TGTGCCAGCAGTTCACCCCTCGGCCAAATAGCTAACTATGGCTACACCTTC. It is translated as CASSSPLGQIANYGYTF.